A single sample gave rise to the 19 T cell receptor beta chains below, sequenced in a study of T cell changes during pregnancy in multiple sclerosis. Some clones are missing from TCRdb's copy, which holds only in-frame ones; the method was immunoSEQ multiplex PCR. The repertoire includes around 19,000 clones, about nine tenths of them detected once, and approximately 6.8% sits in the top ten. The material sequenced was CD8+ T cells from peripheral blood mononuclear cells, taken in the third trimester of pregnancy. All receptors derive from a female donor in good health, enrolled as a control in a pregnancy study.

The chain combines TRBV19 with TRBJ1-5, with D tentatively TRBD1 (6 bases). V was cut by 7 bases and J by 5 bases, with 15 bases left in between. CDR1 is LNHDA and CDR2 is SQIVND in the germline V gene (reference sequence). The CDR3 length is 14 residues. The CDR3 loop reads CASKATGPDQPQHF. CDR3 nucleotides: TGTGCCAGTAAGGCCACAGGGCCTGATCAGCCCCAGCATTTT.

The V call is TRBV7-2, the J call TRBJ1-5, with unresolved D. The CDR3 contains 13 residues. The V end lost 5 bases, the J end lost 7 bases, and 12 bases lay between the germline ends. Germline-derived CDR1 and CDR2 are SGHTA and FQGNSA. CDR3 bases: TGTGCCAGCAGCCTAGATCTGGCCCAGCCCCAGCATTTT. It yields the protein CASSLDLAQPQHF.

This sequence joins TRBV4-3 and TRBJ2-7, with TRBD2 matching over 8 bases. The CDR3 runs to 15 residues. Germline assignment: CDR1 LGHNA and CDR2 YSLEER. With V trimmed by 2 bases and J by 0 bases, 3 bases remained unmatched. The CDR3 loop reads CASSQIAGYSYEQYF. CDR3 nucleotides: TGCGCCAGCAGCCAAATAGCGGGGTACTCCTACGAGCAGTACTTC.

The chain employs TRBV6-5 and TRBJ2-5; D is uncertain. The DNA end favors TRBJ2-7, so the J call may be wrong. Germline values: CDR1 MNHEY, CDR2 SVGAGI. The CDR3 covers 14 residues. CDR3 DNA sequence: TGTGCCAGCGCCCCGCGAGGCAGCTCCTACGAGCAGTACTTC. This sequence encodes CASAPRGSSYEQYF.

V gene TRBV13 combines with J gene TRBJ2-3; 9 nucleotides agree with TRBD2. CDR3 length: 15 residues. Unmatched junction bases numbered 8, after V lost 6 bases and J lost 4 bases. CDR1 is PRHDT and CDR2 is FYEKMQ in the germline V gene (reference sequence). The CDR3 region has the DNA TGTGCCAGCAGTGGCGGGGGGGGCCGATCAGATACGCAGTATTTT. It specifies CASSGGGGRSDTQYF. Full variable domain (outside the CDR3, taken from reference TRBV13 and TRBJ2-3): AAGVIQSPRHLIKEKRETATLKCYPIPRHDTVYWYQQGPGQDPQFLISFYEKMQSDKGSIPDRFSAQQFSDYHSELNMSSLELGDSALYFCASSGGGGRSDTQYFGPGTRLTVL.

The rearrangement links TRBV5-6 to TRBJ2-3; TRBD2 matches at 13 bases. With V trimmed by 2 bases and J by 4 bases, 7 bases remained unmatched. The germline CDR1 and CDR2 sequences are SGHDT and YYEEEE. The CDR3 consists of 17 residues. The CDR3: CASSFTSGGARADTQYF. CDR3 in DNA: TGTGCCAGCAGCTTCACTAGCGGGGGGGCTCGGGCAGATACGCAGTATTTT.

This clone was found once. The chain employs TRBV2 and TRBJ1-2, with no clear D. This CDR3 spans 14 amino acids. Germline V lookup: CDR1 SNHLY, CDR2 FYNNEI. V was clipped by 7 bases and J by 7 bases, with 19 bases between them. CDR3: CASKIIKGRFGYTF. The CDR3 coding sequence is TGTGCCAGCAAAATAATAAAAGGGAGATTTGGCTACACCTTC.

This rearrangement joins TRBV30 to TRBJ1-4, with 8 nucleotides matching TRBD1. Trimming cost V 5 bases and J 6 bases; bases outside gene matches: 11. The CDR3 contains 15 residues. CDR1 and CDR2 from the germline V gene are GTSNPN and SVGIG (reference sequence). In DNA form, the CDR3 reads TGTGCCTGGGAACCATGGGAGACAGGGGATGAAAAACTGTTTTTT. This sequence encodes CAWEPWETGDEKLFF.

The V gene is TRBV15, the J gene TRBJ2-5; no firm D call. Germline V gene lookup returns CDR1 LNHNV and CDR2 YYDKDF (reference sequence). The CDR3 has 15 amino acids. V was shortened by 4 bases and J by 0 bases, with 12 bases between the two germline ends. In DNA, the CDR3 is TGTGCCACCAGCAAGATTAGCAGAAACCAAGAGACCCAGTACTTC. As protein: CATSKISRNQETQYF. The full variable domain, in which reference TRBV15 and TRBJ2-5 provide the parts outside the CDR3, is DAMVIQNPRYQVTQFGKPVTLSCSQTLNHNVMYWYQQKSSQAPKLLFHYYDKDFNNEADTPDNFQSRRPNTSFCFLDIRSPGLGDTAMYLCATSKISRNQETQYFGPGTRLLVL.

The chain uses TRBV27 and TRBJ2-2, with D possibly TRBD1 on 6 matching bases. V lost 0 bases and J 4 bases, leaving 9 bases between the germline ends. This CDR3 has 15 residues. Germline V lookup: CDR1 MNHEY, CDR2 SMNVEV (reference sequence). CDR3 in amino acids: CASSLSQGSTGELFF. The CDR3 DNA sequence: TGTGCCAGCAGTTTATCACAGGGTAGCACCGGGGAGCTGTTTTTT.

This clone showed up just once. The chain recombines TRBV2 with TRBJ1-1; unclear D gene. Trimming removed 5 bases at V and 10 bases at J, with 8 bases between. Germline V gene data show CDR1 as SNHLY and CDR2 as FYNNEI. The CDR3 is 10 residues long. CDR3 sequence (DNA): TGTGCCAGCAGTCCCCGGGTAGCTTTCTTT. This encodes CASSPRVAFF.

The chain recombines TRBV7-9 with TRBJ1-5; TRBD1 aligns across 10 bases. CDR3 size: 15 residues. V gave up 5 bases and J gave up 5 bases; unmatched junction bases: 6. Germline-derived CDR1 and CDR2 are SEHNR and FQNEAQ (reference sequence). CDR3 amino acids: CASSTTGTGDQPQHF. The CDR3 DNA follows: TGTGCCAGCAGCACAACAGGGACAGGGGATCAGCCCCAGCATTTT.

This rearrangement joins TRBV6-5 to TRBJ2-1; the match to TRBD2 covers 7 bases. V lost 10 bases, J lost 10 bases, and 19 bases stayed unmatched. Per germline, CDR1 MNHEY and CDR2 SVGAGI. The CDR3 runs 15 residues. DNA of the CDR3: TGTGCCACAAGAATAGGAGCGGGGATCAAGTCGGAGCAGTTCTTC. As protein: CATRIGAGIKSEQFF.

In DNA form, the CDR3 reads TGTGCCACCAGCCCGGGAGGGTGGGAGACCCAGTACTTC. It specifies CATSPGGWETQYF. The J gene is TRBJ2-5, the V gene TRBV15, with 8 bases aligning to TRBD2. Germline-derived CDR1 and CDR2 are LNHNV and YYDKDF (reference sequence). The CDR3 covers 13 residues. With 5 bases clipped from V and 5 bases from J, the junction kept 4 bases outside the gene matches.

The chain uses TRBV7-2 and TRBJ2-1, with D possibly TRBD2 on 5 matching bases. V was shortened by 0 bases and J by 4 bases, with 7 bases between the two germline ends. The CDR3 runs 14 residues. Germline V CDR1 and CDR2: SGHTA, FQGNSA. The CDR3 nucleotides are TGTGCCAGCAGCTTAGCGGAGGTATACAATGAGCAGTTCTTC. It encodes CASSLAEVYNEQFF.

The gene calls are TRBV7-6 and TRBJ1-1; TRBD1 matches at 7 bases. In germline, CDR1 is SGHVS, CDR2 FNYEAQ. The CDR3 has 13 residues. With 5 bases clipped from V and 8 bases from J, the junction kept 8 bases outside the gene matches. The CDR3 region is CASSPTGQQEAFF. CDR3 coding DNA: TGTGCCAGCAGCCCTACGGGACAGCAAGAAGCTTTCTTT. The full variable domain, its missing parts supplied by reference TRBV7-6 and TRBJ1-1, is GAGVSQSPRYKVTKRGQDVALRCDPISGHVSLYWYRQALGQGPEFLTYFNYEAQQDKSGLPNDRFSAERPEGSISTLTIQRTEQRDSAMYRCASSPTGQQEAFFGQGTRLTVV.

J is TRBJ1-5 and V is TRBV25-1, with D perhaps TRBD1 (6 bases). Germline V gives CDR1 MGHDK, CDR2 SYGVNS. The CDR3 is 13 residues long. With 9 bases removed from V and 5 bases from J, the gap between germline ends came to 14 bases. The CDR3 sequence is CARYRVMDQPQHF. The CDR3 region has the DNA TGTGCCAGATACAGGGTCATGGATCAGCCCCAGCATTTT.

The chain combines TRBV14 with TRBJ2-3, with D perhaps matching TRBD1 (6 bases). V lost 3 bases and J lost 10, with 35 bases in between. Germline values: CDR1 SGHDN, CDR2 FVKESK. The CDR3 has 20 residues. The CDR3 protein is CASSQLSQTRDGAGAEPQYF. Here the CDR3 DNA reads TGTGCCAGCAGCCAGCTATCACAGACCCGAGACGGGGCAGGGGCCGAGCCGCAGTATTTT.

This clone was recorded once. This chain joins TRBV15 and TRBJ2-3; 14 bases map to TRBD2. Losses at the gene ends were 5 bases for V and 3 bases for J; bases not matched to a gene: 4. Germline V lookup: CDR1 LNHNV, CDR2 YYDKDF (reference sequence). This CDR3 has 16 amino acids. CDR3 nucleotides: TGTGCCACCAGCCCCGGGACTAGCGGGAGAACAGATACGCAGTATTTT. Translating it yields CATSPGTSGRTDTQYF.